The T cell receptor (beta chain) described here comes from a study of T cell repertoires in cytomegalovirus infection. Study-wide context: Public signatures in TCR beta pointed to CMV infection and matching HLA type.

CDR1 is MGHRA and CDR2 is YSYEKL in the germline V gene. V gave up 0 bases and J gave up 7 bases, with 9 bases separating them. The CDR3 spans 13 residues. This clonotype has only a few counts. What it recognizes is unknown. Points from the study as a whole: Of the TCR beta families, the public ones yielded a cumulative frequency that identified carriers of CMV plus the relevant HLA. The ex vivo response showed dominance by HLA-C-restricted CMV-specific TCR beta clonotypes.

One entry per CDR3 protein, called by TCRdb with MiXCR from the reads. The data hold hundreds of thousands of distinct CDR3 sequences, with roughly 35% observed a single time. V and J are TRBV4-1 and TRBJ1-2; D remains ambiguous. The material sequenced was PBMCs. The TCR comes from a human donor in good health (CMV status not recorded). Some clones in this sample may be carry-over from other donors' samples. CDR3 in DNA: TGCGCCAGCAGCCAAGAAGGAGGGTTTGGCTACACCTTC. This sequence encodes CASSQEGGFGYTF.